The source of this T cell receptor beta chain is a study of T-cell reconstitution after alpha-beta-depleted transplantation in children (dated by TCRdb to about 2016). Describing the broader study: T-cell immune reconstitution after TCRalphabeta/CD19-depleted allogeneic hematopoietic cell transplantation in children was quantitatively tracked in the study by means of TCR repertoire profiling.

From its cysteine to its phenylalanine, the CDR3 spans 14 amino acids. CDR3 DNA is the only sequence kept; it has 42 bases, read in frame from the first base. The junction shows trimming of 2 bases on V and 8 bases on J, plus 15 bases between the germline ends. Per the germline V gene, MNHEY is the CDR1 and SVGAGI is the CDR2. This clonotype was recorded many times. Which antigen it targets is not known. Per-base qualities were not stored, and no clone one base away is much larger. Library creation used PCR. Instrument used: Illumina HiSeq 2500. To normalize quantification of the TCRbeta repertoire, the TCR libraries were built with molecular barcoding that relied on unique molecular identifiers. Through fastp at Q25 and MiXCR, TCRdb rebuilt clones from the public reads, retaining in-frame beta chains. Every CDR3 protein is listed once, alongside the most common genes and DNA of its rows. The sample yields a few hundred thousand distinct CDR3 sequences; more than 7.5% were counted once. Clones ranked in the top ten supply approximately 5% of the sample.

This clonotype was obtained from a human donor who donated a stem cell graft to a child with SCID. The sequences come from PBMCs from the stem cell graft donor, collected from the stem cell graft. The sequence joins TRBV6-5 to TRBJ1-2; no D segment can be confidently identified. The DNA sequence is given as TGTGCCAGCAGTTACGGCTCCGACCTCTCGGGCTACACCTTC. Its amino acids are CASSYGSDLSGYTF.